This paragraph reports one T cell receptor beta chain. The data originate from a study of T cells in Graves' hyperthyroidism and ophthalmopathy. The V and J ends lost 3 bases and 2 bases respectively, with 7 bases between them. The CDR3 extends over 13 amino acids. Germline CDR1 and CDR2: SQVTM and ANQGSEA. PBMCs were derived from under 13 ml fresh peripheral blood. What was amplified from RNA transcripts were TCR beta CDR3 regions. The study used the HTBI primer set for a first-round RT-PCR of the TCR CDR3. TCRdb itself ran the multiplex PCR reads through MiXCR, one entry per CDR3 protein. The table includes some 700,000 distinct CDR3 sequences, roughly 17% detected once.

Sequencing was carried out using blood. V and J are TRBV29-1 and TRBJ2-2; D ambiguous. The sequence came from a man between 45 and 60 years old with Graves' hyperthyroidism. The CDR3 DNA sequence: TGCAGCGTTGATCGATACAACACCGGGGAGCTGTTTTTT. This sequence encodes CSVDRYNTGELFF.